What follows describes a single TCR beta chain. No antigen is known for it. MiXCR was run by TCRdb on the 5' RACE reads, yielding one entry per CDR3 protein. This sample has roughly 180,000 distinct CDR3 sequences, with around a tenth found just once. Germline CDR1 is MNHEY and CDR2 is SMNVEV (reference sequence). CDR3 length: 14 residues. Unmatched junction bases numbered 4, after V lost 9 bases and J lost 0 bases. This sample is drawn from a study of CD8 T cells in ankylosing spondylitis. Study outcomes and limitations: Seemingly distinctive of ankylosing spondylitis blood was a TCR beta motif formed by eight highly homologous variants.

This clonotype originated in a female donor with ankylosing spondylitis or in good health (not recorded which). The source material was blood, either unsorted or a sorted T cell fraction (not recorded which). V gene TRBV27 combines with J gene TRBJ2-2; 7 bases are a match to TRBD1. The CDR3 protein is CASTDRTNTGELFF. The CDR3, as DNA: TGTGCCAGTACGGACAGGACGAACACCGGGGAGCTGTTTTTT.